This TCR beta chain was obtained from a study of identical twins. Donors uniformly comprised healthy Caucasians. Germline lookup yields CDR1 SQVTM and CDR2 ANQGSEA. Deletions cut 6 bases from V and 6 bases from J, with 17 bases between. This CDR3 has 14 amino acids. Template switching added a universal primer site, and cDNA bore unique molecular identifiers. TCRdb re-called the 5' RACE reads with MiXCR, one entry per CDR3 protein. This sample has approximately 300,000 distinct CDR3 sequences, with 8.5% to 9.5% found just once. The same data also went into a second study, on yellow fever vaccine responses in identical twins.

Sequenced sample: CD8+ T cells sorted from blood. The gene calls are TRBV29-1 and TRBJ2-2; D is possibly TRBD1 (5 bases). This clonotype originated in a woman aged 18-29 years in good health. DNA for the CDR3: TGCAGCGTCCAGTCGGCAGGGTGGTCCGGGGAGCTGTTTTTT. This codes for CSVQSAGWSGELFF.